This T cell receptor (beta chain) was profiled in a study of tumor-infiltrating lymphocytes in primary liver carcinoma. In the study overall: Yields of productive TCRbeta reads ranged from roughly 3.5 to 7.5 million per sample and were similar across tissue types. General study points: Tumor region pairs shared more overlap than did tumor-adjacent and tumor-blood pairs.

With regard to this clonotype: No antigen is known for it.

Scientists recovered RNA and DNA together from about 20-30 mg of unsorted bulk tissue. Priming with a constant-region primer yielded TCR beta cDNA from roughly 500 ng total RNA. Construction of TCR beta libraries relied on three successive nested multiplex PCR rounds employing slightly modified ARM-PCR. TRBV1-TRBV30 forward primers paired with a C-beta reverse primer drove the first two PCR rounds, 10 cycles each. TCRdb reprocessed the multiplex PCR reads via MiXCR and lists one record per CDR3 protein. Of about 120,000 distinct CDR3 sequences in the sample, 55% to 70% were seen once. The V and J ends lost 7 bases and 7 bases, in that order; junction bases with no gene match: 31. Germline V gives CDR1 SEHNR, CDR2 FQNEAQ (reference sequence). The CDR3 covers 21 residues.

This TCR derives from a woman in her sixties or seventies with primary liver carcinoma and hepatitis B virus infection. Sequencing input: tumor-adjacent normal liver tissue. V and J are TRBV7-9 and TRBJ1-2; 9 positions match TRBD1. The CDR3 DNA follows: TGTGCCAGCAACTTTCTGTTCGGACAGGGGCCCAGGCGGCCCGGGAGTGGTGGCTACACCTTC. Translating it yields CASNFLFGQGPRRPGSGGYTF.